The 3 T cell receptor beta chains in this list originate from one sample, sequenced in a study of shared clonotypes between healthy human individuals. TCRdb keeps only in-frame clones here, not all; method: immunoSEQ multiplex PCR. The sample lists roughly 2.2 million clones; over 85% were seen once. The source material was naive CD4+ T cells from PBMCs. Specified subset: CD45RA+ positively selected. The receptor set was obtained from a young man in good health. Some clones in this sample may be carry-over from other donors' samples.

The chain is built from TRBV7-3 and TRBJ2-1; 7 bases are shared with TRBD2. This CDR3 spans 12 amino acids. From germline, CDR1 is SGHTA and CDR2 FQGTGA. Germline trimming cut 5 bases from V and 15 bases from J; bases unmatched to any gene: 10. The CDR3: CASSLQPGGWFF. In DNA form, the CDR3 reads TGTGCCAGCAGCCTCCAGCCGGGAGGCTGGTTCTTC. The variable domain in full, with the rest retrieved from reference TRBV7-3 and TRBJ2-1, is GAGVSQTPSNKVTEKGKYVELRCDPISGHTALYWYRQSLGQGPEFLIYFQGTGAADDSGLPNDRFFAVRPEGSVSTLKIQRTERGDSAVYLCASSLQPGGWFFGPGTRLTVL.

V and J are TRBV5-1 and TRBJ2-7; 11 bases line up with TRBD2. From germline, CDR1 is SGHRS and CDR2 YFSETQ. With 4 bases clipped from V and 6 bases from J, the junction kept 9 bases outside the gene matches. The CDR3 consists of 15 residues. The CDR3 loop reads CASSLRSGTSGEQYF. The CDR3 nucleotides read TGCGCCAGCAGCCTGCGTAGCGGGACTAGCGGCGAGCAGTACTTC.

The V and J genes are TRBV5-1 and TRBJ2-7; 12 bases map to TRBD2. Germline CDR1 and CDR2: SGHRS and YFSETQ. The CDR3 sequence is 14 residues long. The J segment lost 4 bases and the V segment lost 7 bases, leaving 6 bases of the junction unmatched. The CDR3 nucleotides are TGCGCCAGCTACCCGACTAGCGGGAGTTACGAGCAGTACTTC. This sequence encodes CASYPTSGSYEQYF.